This T cell receptor beta chain was sequenced during a study of STAT5B mutations in CD4+ large granular lymphocyte leukemia. Germline-derived CDR1 and CDR2 are SGDLS and YYNGEE. V was cut by 4 bases and J by 4 bases, with 17 bases left in between. The CDR3 consists of 15 residues. Measured with immunoSEQ multiplex PCR; TCRdb has only the in-frame clones, and not every one. The sample lists 35,000 to 40,000 clones; 70% to 90% were seen once. The sequencing sample was made of CD4+ T cells from blood buffy coats. The chain links TRBV9 to TRBJ2-5, with D maybe TRBD2 (6 bases). The source is a human donor in good health. The CDR3 reads CASSIGGGVPETQYF. In DNA, the CDR3 is TGTGCCAGCAGCATAGGCGGCGGGGTTCCAGAGACCCAGTACTTC.